This TCR beta chain was observed in a study of Graves' ophthalmopathy and Graves' hyperthyroidism. The CDR3 spans 12 residues. The germline V gene encodes CDR1 ENHRY and CDR2 SYGVKD. The V end was cut by 10 bases, the J end by 5 bases, with 14 bases between. In regard to this clonotype: Its target is not known.

For donors with ophthalmopathy, the disease showed moderate-to-severe activity, reached CAS ≥3 and NOSPECS ≥4, and had lasted under 3 months. The study excluded patients with other autoimmune diseases, uncontrolled infections, pregnancy or lactation. RNA transcripts yielded amplified TCR beta CDR3 regions. In the first round, RT-PCR was carried out with HTBI primers, and a multiplex PCR formed the second round. One entry per CDR3 protein, called by TCRdb with MiXCR from the multiplex PCR reads. The repertoire holds 740,000 or so distinct CDR3 sequences, roughly 40% seen once, with 44% in the top ten. Study-level results: Also, most clonotypes expanded in the thyroid above 0.001 frequency appeared in blood.

The sample was peripheral blood. The sequence was collected from an adult man with Graves' ophthalmopathy. The chain recombines TRBV10-3 with TRBJ1-1; no clear D gene. The chain's CDR3 is CASGNRETEAFF. The CDR3, as DNA: TGTGCCAGCGGAAACCGGGAGACTGAAGCTTTCTTT.